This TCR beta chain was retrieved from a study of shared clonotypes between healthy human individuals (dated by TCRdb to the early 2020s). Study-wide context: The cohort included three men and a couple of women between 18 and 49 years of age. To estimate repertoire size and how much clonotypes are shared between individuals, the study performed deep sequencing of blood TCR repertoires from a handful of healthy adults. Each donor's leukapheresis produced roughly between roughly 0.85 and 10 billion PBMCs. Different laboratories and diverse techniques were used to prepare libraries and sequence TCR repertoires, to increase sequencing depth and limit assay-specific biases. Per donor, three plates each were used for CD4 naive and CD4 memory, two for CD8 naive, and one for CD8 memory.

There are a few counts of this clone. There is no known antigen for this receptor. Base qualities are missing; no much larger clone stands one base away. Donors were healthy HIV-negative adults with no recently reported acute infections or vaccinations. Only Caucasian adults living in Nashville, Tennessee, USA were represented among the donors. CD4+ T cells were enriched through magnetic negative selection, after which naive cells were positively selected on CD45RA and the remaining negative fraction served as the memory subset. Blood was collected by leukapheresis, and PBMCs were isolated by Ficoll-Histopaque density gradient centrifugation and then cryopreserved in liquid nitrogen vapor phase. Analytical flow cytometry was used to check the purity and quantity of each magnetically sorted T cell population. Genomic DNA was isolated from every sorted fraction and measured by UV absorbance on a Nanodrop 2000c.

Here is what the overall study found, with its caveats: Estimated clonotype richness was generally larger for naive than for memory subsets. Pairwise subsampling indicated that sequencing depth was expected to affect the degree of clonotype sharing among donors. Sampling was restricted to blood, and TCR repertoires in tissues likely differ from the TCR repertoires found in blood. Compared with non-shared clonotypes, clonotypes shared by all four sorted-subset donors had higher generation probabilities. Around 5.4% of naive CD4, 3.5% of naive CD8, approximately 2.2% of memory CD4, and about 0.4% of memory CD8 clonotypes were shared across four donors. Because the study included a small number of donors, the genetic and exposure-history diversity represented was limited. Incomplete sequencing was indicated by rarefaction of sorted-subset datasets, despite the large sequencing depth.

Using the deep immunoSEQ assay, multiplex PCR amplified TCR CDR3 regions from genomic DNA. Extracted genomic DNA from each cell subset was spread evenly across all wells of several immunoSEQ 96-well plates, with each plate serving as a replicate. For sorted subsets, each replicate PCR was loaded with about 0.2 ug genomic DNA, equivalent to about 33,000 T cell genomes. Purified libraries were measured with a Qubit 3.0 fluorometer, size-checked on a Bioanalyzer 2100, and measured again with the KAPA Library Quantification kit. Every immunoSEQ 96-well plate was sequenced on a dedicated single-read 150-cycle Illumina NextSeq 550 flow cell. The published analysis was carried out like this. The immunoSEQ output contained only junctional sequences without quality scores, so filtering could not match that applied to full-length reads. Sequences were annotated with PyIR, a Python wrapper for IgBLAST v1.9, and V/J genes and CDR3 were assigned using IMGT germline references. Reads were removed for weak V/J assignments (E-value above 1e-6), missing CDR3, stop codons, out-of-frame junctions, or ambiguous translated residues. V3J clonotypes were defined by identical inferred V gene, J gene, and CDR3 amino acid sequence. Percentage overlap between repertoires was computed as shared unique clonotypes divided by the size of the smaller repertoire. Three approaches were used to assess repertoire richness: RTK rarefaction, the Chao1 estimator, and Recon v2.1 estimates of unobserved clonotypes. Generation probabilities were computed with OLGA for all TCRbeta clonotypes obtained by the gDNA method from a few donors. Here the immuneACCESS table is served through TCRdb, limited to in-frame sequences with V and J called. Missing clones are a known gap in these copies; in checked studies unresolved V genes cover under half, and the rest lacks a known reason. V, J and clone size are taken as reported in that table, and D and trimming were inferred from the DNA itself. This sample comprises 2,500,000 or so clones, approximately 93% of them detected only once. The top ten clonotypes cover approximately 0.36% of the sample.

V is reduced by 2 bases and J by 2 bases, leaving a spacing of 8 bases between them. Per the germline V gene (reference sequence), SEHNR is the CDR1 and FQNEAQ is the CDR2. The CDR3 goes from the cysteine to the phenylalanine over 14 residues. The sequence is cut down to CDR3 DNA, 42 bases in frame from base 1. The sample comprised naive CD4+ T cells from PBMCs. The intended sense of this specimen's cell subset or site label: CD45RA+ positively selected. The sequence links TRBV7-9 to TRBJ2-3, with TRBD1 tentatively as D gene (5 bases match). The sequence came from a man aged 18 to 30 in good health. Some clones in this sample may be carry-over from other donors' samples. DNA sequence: TGTGCCAGCAGCTTACAGGGCTACACAGATACGCAGTATTTT. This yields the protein CASSLQGYTDTQYF.